This entry lists 3 T cell receptor beta chains sequenced from one sample in a study of blood T cell repertoires in COVID-19. Assay: immunoSEQ multiplex PCR; the TCRdb copy retains only in-frame clones and omits some. The data show around 110,000 clones, about 79% seen once. The sequenced sample was peripheral blood. Receptor source: a man at least 80 years old with COVID-19, enrolled during active disease.

The J gene is TRBJ1-6, the V gene TRBV9; the D gene is possibly TRBD1 (6 bases). This CDR3 comprises 15 residues. Trimming cost V 4 bases and J 7 bases, with 15 bases left between them. Germline lookup yields CDR1 SGDLS and CDR2 YYNGEE. Written as DNA, the CDR3 is TGTGCCAGCAGCCCAGGGGCAGGGGTCAATTCACCCCTCCACTTT. Translated: CASSPGAGVNSPLHF.

V is TRBV5-1 and J is TRBJ2-5; D is possibly TRBD2 (6 bases). V lost 0 bases and J lost 5, with 11 bases in between. The CDR3 is 14 residues long. Germline CDR1 SGHRS, CDR2 YFSETQ. CDR3 nucleotide sequence: TGCGCCAGCAGCTTGGAACTAGCCTCCGAGACCCAGTACTTC. Its translation is CASSLELASETQYF.

The V gene is TRBV28, the J gene TRBJ2-3, with D possibly being TRBD1 (5 bases). Germline V gives CDR1 MDHEN, CDR2 SYDVKM. Trimming stripped 5 bases from V and 2 bases from J, with 14 bases between. This CDR3 is 15 amino acids long. The CDR3 spells CASSKGPKYTDTQYF. The CDR3 nucleotides are TGTGCCAGCAGTAAGGGGCCGAAGTACACAGATACGCAGTATTTT.